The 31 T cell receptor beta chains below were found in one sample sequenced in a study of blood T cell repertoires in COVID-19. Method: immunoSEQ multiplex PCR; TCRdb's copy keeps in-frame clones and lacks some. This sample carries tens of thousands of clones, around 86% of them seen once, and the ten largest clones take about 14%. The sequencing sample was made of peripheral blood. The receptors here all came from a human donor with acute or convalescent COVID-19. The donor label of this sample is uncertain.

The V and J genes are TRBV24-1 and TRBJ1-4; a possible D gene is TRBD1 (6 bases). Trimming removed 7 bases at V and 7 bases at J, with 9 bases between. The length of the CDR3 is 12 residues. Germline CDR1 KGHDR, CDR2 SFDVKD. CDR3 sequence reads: CATRDSGEKLFF. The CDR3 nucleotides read TGTGCCACCAGGGACAGTGGTGAAAAACTGTTTTTT.

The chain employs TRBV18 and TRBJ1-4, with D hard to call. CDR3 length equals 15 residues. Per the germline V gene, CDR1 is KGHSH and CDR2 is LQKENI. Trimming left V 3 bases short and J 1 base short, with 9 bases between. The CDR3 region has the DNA TGTGCCAGCTCACCCTTTTCGGGAACTAATGAAAAACTGTTTTTT. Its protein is CASSPFSGTNEKLFF.

DNA for the CDR3: TGTGCCAGCAGCCTCCCACCCCTCCACTTT. It is translated as CASSLPPLHF. The chain is built from TRBV6-5 and TRBJ1-6; D is unresolved. Germline assignment: CDR1 MNHEY and CDR2 SVGAGI. Trimming removed 6 bases at V and 11 bases at J, with 5 bases between. The CDR3 length is 10 residues.

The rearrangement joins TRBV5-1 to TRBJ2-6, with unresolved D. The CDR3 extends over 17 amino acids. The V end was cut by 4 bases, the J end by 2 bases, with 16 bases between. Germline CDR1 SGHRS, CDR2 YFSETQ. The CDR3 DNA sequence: TGCGCCAGCAGCCTACAAAGTGGGCTTACTGGGGCCAACGTCCTGACTTTC. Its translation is CASSLQSGLTGANVLTF.

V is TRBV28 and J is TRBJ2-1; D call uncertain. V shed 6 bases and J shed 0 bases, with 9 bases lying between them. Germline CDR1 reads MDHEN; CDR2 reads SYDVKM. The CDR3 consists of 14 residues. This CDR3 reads CASREASSYNEQFF. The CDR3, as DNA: TGTGCCAGCAGAGAAGCGAGCTCCTACAATGAGCAGTTCTTC.

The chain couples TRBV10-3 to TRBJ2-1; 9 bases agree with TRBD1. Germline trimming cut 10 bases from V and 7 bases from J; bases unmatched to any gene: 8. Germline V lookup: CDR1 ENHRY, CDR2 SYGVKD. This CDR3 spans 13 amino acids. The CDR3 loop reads CATSGTGWNEQFF. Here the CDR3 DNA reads TGTGCCACGTCCGGGACAGGGTGGAATGAGCAGTTCTTC.

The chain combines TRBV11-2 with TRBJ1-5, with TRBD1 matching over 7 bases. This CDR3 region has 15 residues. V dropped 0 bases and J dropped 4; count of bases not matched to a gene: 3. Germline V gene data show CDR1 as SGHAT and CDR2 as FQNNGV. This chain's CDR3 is CASSLDRGPNQPQHF. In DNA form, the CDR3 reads TGTGCCAGCAGCTTAGATAGGGGGCCGAATCAGCCCCAGCATTTT. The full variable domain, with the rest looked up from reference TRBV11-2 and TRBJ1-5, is EAGVAQSPRYKIIEKRQSVAFWCNPISGHATLYWYQQILGQGPKLLIQFQNNGVVDDSQLPKDRFSAERLKGVDSTLKIQPAKLEDSAVYLCASSLDRGPNQPQHFGDGTRLSIL.

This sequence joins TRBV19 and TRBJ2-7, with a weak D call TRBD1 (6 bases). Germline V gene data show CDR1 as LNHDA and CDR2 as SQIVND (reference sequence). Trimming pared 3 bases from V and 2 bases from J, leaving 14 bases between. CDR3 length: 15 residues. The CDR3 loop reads CASSILAGEPYEQYF. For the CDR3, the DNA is TGTGCCAGTAGTATCCTAGCAGGGGAGCCCTACGAGCAGTACTTC.

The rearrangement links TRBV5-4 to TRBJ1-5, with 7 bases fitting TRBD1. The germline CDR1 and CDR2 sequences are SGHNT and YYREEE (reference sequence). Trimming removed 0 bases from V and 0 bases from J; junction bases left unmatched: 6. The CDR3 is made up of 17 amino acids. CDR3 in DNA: TGTGCCAGCAGCTTGGGACCGGGACAGTTTAGCAATCAGCCCCAGCATTTT. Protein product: CASSLGPGQFSNQPQHF.

The CDR3 spells CASSLGGGLGTEAFF. In DNA, the CDR3 is TGTGCCAGCAGCTTAGGAGGGGGCTTGGGCACTGAAGCTTTCTTT. The genes are TRBV11-2 and TRBJ1-1; 7 nucleotides agree with TRBD1. Trimming removed 1 base from V and 4 bases from J; junction bases left unmatched: 6. This CDR3 region has 15 residues. CDR1 and CDR2 from the germline V gene are SGHAT and FQNNGV. Full variable domain (rest looked up from reference TRBV11-2 and TRBJ1-1): EAGVAQSPRYKIIEKRQSVAFWCNPISGHATLYWYQQILGQGPKLLIQFQNNGVVDDSQLPKDRFSAERLKGVDSTLKIQPAKLEDSAVYLCASSLGGGLGTEAFFGQGTRLTVV.

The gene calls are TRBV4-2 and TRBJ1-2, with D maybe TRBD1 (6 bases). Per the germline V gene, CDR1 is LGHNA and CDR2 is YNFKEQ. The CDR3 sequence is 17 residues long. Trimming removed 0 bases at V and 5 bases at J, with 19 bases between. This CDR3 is CASSQDWAGGAGYGYTF. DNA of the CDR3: TGTGCCAGCAGCCAAGATTGGGCGGGGGGCGCGGGTTATGGCTACACCTTC.

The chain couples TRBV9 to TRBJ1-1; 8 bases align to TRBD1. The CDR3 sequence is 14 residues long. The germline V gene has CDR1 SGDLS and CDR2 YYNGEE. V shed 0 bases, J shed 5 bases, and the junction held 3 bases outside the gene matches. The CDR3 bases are TGTGCCAGCAGCGTAGTAACAGGGGGGACTGAAGCTTTCTTT. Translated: CASSVVTGGTEAFF.

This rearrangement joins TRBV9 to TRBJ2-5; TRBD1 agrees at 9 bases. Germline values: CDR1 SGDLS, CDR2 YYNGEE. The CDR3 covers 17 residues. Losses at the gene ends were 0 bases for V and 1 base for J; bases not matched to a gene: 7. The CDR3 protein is CASSVALQGALQETQYF. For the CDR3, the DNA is TGTGCCAGCAGCGTAGCCCTACAGGGGGCCCTCCAAGAGACCCAGTACTTC.

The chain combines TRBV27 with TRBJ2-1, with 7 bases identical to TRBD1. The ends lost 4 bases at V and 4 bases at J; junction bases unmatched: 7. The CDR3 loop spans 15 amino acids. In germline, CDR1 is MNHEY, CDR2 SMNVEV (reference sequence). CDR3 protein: CASSSGQTGYNEQFF. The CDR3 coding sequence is TGTGCCAGCAGTTCGGGACAGACAGGATACAATGAGCAGTTCTTC.

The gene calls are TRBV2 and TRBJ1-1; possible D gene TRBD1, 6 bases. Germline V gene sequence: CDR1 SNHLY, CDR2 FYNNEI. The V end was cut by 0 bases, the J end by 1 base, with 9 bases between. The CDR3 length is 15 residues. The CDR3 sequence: CASSEAGGANTEAFF. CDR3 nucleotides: TGTGCCAGCAGTGAAGCGGGGGGGGCGAACACTGAAGCTTTCTTT.

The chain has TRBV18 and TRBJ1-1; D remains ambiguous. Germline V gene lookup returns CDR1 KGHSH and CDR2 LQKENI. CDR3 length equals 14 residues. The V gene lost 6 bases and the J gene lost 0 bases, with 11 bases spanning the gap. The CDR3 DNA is TGTGCCAGCTCGACTGAGATCATGAACACTGAAGCTTTCTTT. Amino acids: CASSTEIMNTEAFF.

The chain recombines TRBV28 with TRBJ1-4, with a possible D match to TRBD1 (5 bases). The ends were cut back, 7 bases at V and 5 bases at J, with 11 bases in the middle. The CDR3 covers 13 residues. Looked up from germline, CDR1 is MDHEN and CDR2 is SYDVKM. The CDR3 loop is CASNTPGNEKLFF. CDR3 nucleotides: TGTGCCAGCAACACACCAGGGAATGAAAAACTGTTTTTT.

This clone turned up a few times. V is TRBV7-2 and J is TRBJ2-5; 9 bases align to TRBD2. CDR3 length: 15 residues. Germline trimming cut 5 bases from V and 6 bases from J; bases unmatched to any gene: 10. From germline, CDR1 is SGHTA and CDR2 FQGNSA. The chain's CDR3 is CASSLMGGGAKTQYF. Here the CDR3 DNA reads TGTGCCAGCAGCCTAATGGGCGGGGGGGCTAAGACCCAGTACTTC. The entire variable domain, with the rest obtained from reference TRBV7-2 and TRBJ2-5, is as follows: GAGVSQSPSNKVTEKGKDVELRCDPISGHTALYWYRQSLGQGLEFLIYFQGNSAPDKSGLPSDRFSAERTGGSVSTLTIQRTQQEDSAVYLCASSLMGGGAKTQYFGPGTRLLVL.

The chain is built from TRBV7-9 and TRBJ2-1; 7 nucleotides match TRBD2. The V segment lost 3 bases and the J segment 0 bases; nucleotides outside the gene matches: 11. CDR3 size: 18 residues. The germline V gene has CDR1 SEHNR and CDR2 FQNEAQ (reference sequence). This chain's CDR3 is CASSLGLGGGSSYNEQFF. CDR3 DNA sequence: TGTGCCAGCAGCTTGGGGTTAGGCGGGGGAAGCTCCTACAATGAGCAGTTCTTC.

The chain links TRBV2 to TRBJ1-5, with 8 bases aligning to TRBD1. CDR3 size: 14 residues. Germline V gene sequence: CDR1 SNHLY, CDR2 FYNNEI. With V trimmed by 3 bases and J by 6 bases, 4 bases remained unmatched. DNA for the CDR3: TGTGCCAGCAGTGACTACAGGGGGGTTCAGCCCCAGCATTTT. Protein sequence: CASSDYRGVQPQHF.

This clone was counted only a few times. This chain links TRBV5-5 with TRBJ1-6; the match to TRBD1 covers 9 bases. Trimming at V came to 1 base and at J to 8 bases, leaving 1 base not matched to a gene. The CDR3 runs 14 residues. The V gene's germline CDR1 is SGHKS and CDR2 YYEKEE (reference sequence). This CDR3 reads CASSLRDRDSPLHF. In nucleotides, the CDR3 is TGTGCCAGCAGCTTGAGGGACAGGGATTCACCCCTCCACTTT.

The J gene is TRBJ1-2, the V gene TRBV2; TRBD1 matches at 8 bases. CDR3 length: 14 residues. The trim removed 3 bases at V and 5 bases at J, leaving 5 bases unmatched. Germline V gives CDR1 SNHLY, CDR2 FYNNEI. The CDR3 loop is CASSEQGASYGYTF. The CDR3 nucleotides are TGTGCCAGCAGTGAGCAGGGGGCTTCTTATGGCTACACCTTC.

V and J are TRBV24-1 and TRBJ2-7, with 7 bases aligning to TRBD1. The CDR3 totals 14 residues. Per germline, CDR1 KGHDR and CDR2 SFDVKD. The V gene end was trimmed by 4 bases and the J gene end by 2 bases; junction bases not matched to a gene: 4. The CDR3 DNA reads TGTGCCACCAGTGACCCTGACAGGGCCTACGAGCAGTACTTC. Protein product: CATSDPDRAYEQYF.

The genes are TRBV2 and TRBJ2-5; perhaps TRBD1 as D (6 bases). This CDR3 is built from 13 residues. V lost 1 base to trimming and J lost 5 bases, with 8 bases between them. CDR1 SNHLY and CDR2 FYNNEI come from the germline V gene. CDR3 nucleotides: TGTGCCAGCAGTGAAGGGGGGCGCGAGACCCAGTACTTC. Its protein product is CASSEGGRETQYF.

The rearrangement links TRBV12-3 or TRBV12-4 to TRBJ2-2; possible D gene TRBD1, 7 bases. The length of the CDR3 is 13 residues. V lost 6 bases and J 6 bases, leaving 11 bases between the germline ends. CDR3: CASSGGGAGELFF. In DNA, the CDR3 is TGTGCCAGCAGCGGAGGGGGCGCCGGGGAGCTGTTTTTT.

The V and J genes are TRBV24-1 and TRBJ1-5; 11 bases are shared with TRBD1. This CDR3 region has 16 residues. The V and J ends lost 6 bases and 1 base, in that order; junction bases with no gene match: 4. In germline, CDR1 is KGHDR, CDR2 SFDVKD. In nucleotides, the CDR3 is TGTGCCACCAGTAACGGACAGGGGGCGAGCAATCAGCCCCAGCATTTT. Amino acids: CATSNGQGASNQPQHF.

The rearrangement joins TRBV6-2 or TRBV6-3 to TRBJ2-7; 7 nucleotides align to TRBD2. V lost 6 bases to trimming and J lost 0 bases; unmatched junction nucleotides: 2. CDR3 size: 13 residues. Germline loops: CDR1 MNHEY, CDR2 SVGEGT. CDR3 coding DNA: TGTGCCAGCAGCCGGGACTACTCCTACGAGCAGTACTTC. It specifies CASSRDYSYEQYF.

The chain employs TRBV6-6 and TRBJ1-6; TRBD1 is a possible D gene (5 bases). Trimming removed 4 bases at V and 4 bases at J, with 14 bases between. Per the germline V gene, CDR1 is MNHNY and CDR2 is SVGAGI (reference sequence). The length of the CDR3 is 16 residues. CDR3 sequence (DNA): TGTGCCAGCAGTTGGAAGAAGGGGCGTTATAATTCACCCCTCCACTTT. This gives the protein CASSWKKGRYNSPLHF.

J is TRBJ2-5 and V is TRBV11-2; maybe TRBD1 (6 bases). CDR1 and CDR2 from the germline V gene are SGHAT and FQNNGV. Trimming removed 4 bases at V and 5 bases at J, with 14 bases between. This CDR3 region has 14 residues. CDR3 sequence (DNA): TGTGCCAGCAGCTCTCAGGGGCAGGGGGAGACCCAGTACTTC. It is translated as CASSSQGQGETQYF.

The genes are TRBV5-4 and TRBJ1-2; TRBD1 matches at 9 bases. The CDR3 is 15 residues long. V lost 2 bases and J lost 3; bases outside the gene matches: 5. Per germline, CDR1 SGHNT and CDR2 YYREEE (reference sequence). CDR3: CASSFLDRGDYGYTF. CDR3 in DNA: TGTGCCAGCAGCTTTCTGGACAGGGGAGACTATGGCTACACCTTC.

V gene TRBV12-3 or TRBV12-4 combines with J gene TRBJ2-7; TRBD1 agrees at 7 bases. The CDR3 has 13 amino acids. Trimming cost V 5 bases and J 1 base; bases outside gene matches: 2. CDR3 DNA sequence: TGTGCCAGCAGTGGGGGACAGTCCTACGAGCAGTACTTC. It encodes CASSGGQSYEQYF.